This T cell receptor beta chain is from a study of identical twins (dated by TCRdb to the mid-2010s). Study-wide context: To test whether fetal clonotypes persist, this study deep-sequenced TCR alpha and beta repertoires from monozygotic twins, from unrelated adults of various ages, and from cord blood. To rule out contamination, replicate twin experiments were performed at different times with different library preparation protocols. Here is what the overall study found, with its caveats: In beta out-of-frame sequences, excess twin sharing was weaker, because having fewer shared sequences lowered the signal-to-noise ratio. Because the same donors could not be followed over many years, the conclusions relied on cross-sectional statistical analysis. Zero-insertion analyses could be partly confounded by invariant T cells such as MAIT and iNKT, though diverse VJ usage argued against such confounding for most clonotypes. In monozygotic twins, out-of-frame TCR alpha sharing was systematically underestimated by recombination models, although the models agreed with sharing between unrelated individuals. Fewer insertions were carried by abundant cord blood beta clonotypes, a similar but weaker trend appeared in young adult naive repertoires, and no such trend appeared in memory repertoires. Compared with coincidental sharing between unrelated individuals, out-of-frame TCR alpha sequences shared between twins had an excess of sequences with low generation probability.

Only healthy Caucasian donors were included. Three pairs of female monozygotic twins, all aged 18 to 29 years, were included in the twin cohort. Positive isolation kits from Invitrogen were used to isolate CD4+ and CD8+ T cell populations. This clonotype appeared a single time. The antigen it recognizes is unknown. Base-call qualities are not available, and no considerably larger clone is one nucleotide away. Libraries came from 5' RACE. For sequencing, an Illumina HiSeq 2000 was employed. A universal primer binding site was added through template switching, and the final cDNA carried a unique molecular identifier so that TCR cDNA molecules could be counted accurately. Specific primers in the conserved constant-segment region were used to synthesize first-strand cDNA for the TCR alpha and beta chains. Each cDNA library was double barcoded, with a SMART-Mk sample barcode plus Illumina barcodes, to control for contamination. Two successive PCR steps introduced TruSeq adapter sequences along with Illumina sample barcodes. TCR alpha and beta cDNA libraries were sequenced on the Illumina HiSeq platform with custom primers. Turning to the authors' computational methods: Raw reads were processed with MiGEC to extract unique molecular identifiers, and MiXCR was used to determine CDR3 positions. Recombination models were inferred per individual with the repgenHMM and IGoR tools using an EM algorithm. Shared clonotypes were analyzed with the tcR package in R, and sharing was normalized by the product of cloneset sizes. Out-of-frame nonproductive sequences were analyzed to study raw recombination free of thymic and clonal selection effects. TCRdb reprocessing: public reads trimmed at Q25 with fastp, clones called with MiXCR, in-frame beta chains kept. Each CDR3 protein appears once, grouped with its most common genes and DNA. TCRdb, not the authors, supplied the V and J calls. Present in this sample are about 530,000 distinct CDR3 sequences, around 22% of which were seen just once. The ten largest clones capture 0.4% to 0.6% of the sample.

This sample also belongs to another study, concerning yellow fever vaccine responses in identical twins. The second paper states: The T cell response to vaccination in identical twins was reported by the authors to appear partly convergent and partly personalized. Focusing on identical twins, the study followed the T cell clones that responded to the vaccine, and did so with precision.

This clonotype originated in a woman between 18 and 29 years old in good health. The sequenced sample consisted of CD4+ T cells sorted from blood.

The bases read TGCGCCAGCAGCTTGGCCGAGGGACTAGCGAGCCAAGAGACCCAGTACTTC. Its amino acids are CASSLAEGLASQETQYF. The sequence links TRBV5-1 to TRBJ2-5; a stretch of 10 junction bases matches TRBD2. CDR1 and CDR2 are read off the germline V gene as SGHRS and YFSETQ. The V end gives up 0 bases and the J end 1 base, leaving 6 bases in the junction not matched to a gene. From its cysteine to its phenylalanine, the CDR3 spans 17 amino acids. The sequence is cut down to CDR3 DNA, 51 bases in frame from base 1.